This T cell receptor beta chain was captured by sequencing in a study of OX40 agonist ivuxolimab in advanced cancers. As for the study more broadly: Ivuxolimab, which targeted the costimulatory receptor OX40 (CD134), was an agonistic, fully human IgG2 monoclonal antibody. Intravenous ivuxolimab was administered to patients every 2 weeks at six dose levels: 0.01, 0.1, 0.3, 1.5, 3 and 10 mg/kg. Of the approximately 54 dose-escalation patients, hepatocellular carcinoma was present in about 20, melanoma in approximately 15, renal cell carcinoma in 9 and head and neck cancer in 9. The dose-escalation cohort was roughly 80% male with a mean age of about 54 years, ranging from roughly 23 to 80. Prior anti-PD-1, anti-PD-L1 or anti-CTLA-4 therapy was permitted, and checkpoint inhibitors had been received by less than 45% of dose-escalation patients. Partial responses were achieved by three dose-escalation patients, of whom one had hepatocellular carcinoma and two had cutaneous melanoma. Peripheral TCRbeta sequencing aimed to test whether ivuxolimab altered TCR sequence diversity and caused clonal T-cell expansion. The monotherapy dose-escalation portion (N of about 50 patients) of the phase I ivuxolimab trial is reported in the paper. What the work shows at the level of the full study, not this receptor alone: After ivuxolimab, CD8+ T cells had more expanded clones than CD4+ T cells on average. In the 0.1-3.0 mg/kg groups, partial responders had among the lowest normalized peripheral clonal expansion, particularly in CD8+ T cells. The antigen specificity of the clonally expanded peripheral T cells was not determined. Low levels of normalized T-cell clonal expansion were also seen in some nonresponding patients. At doses of 0.1 to 3.0 mg/kg, clonal expansion of both CD4+ and CD8+ T cells in blood was seen between baseline and week 6.

Patients with a history of autoimmune disease or receiving systemic immunosuppression were excluded from the trial. Peripheral blood for TCR sequencing was collected from all dose cohorts at baseline, on cycle 4 day 1, and on cycle 7 day 1. Samples came from an open-label, multicenter, first-in-human phase I dose-escalation trial of ivuxolimab. Adults with locally advanced or metastatic melanoma, renal cell, hepatocellular, or head and neck squamous cell carcinoma were enrolled in the trial. CD4+ and CD8+ T cells were sorted separately from peripheral blood before TCR sequencing. For sequencing of the TCRbeta CDR3 region, genomic DNA was extracted from the sorted cells. The immunoSEQ Assay was used to sequence the TCRbeta CDR3 regions. Not all clones reach the TCRdb copy of this immuneACCESS table, which keeps in-frame sequences only. Checked studies attribute under half of the gap to unresolved V genes and leave the rest unexplained. Recorded for this sample are 30,000 to 35,000 clones; 70% to 85% of them occurred a single time. The ten largest clones add up to roughly 9.7% of the sample.

CDR1 and CDR2 are drawn from the germline V gene: SGDLS, YYNGEE. The CDR3, from cysteine to phenylalanine, totals 16 residues. The kept DNA is CDR3 alone, 48 bases in frame from the first base. V ends up 4 bases short and J 2 bases short, with an unmatched junction base count of 9. In regard to this clone: The clone's antigen remains unknown. The record has no base qualities; no much larger clone is one base away.

Sequenced here: CD4+ or CD8+ T cells sorted from blood, sampled in a trial of the OX40 agonist ivuxolimab. The chain is encoded by TRBV9 joined to TRBJ2-3, and TRBD2 matches 8 of the central bases. This sequence was found in an adult with an advanced solid tumor such as melanoma, head and neck, liver or kidney cancer. CDR3 protein: CASSPLAGLPTDTQYF. The DNA sequence is TGTGCCAGCAGCCCTTTAGCGGGGTTACCCACAGATACGCAGTATTTT.